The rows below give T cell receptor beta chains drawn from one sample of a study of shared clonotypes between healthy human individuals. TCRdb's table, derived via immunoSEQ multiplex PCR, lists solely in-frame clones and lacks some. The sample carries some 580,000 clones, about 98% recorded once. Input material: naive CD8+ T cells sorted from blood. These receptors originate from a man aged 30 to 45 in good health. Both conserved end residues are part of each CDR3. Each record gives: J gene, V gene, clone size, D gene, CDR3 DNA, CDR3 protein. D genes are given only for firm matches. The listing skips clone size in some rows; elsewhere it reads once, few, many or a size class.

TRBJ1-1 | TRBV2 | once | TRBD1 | TGTGCCAGCAGTGGGGAAGGGGACAGGGGGTGGACTGAAGCTTTCTTT | CASSGEGDRGWTEAFF
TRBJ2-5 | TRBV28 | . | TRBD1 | TGTGCCAGCAGTCTATCGCCGGGACAGGGAGAAGAGACCCAGTACTTC | CASSLSPGQGEETQYF
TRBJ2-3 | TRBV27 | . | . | TGTGCCAGCAGTTCCGGGACATTGATCACAGATACGCAGTATTTT | CASSSGTLITDTQYF
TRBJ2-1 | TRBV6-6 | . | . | TGTGCCAGCAGTTACTCGTCGGCATACTCCTACAATGAGCAGTTCTTC | CASSYSSAYSYNEQFF
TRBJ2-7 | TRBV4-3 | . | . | TGCGCCAGCAGCCAAGAGGCAGGGTGGGAGCAGTACTTC | CASSQEAGWEQYF
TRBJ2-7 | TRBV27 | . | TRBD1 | TGTGCCAGCAGTTATGGCAGGGGGAATAACGAGCAGTACTTC | CASSYGRGNNEQYF
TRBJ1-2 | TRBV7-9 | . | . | TGTGCCAGCAGCTTAGTAACACCTGGTTTCAACTATGGCTACACCTTC | CASSLVTPGFNYGYTF
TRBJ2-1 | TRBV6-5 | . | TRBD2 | TGTGCCAGCAGCCGATCTAGCGGGGGGAATGAGCAGTTCTTC | CASSRSSGGNEQFF
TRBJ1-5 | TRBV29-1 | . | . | TGCAGCGTGGGTCGGGAAGGACAGCCCCAGCATTTT | CSVGREGQPQHF
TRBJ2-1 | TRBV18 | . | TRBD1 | TGTGCCAGCTCACCTCCATCCGGGACAGGGGAGTTCTTC | CASSPPSGTGEFF
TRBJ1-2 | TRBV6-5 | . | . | TGTGCCAGCAGTTACGAAGGGGCTGGGGGTGGCTACACCTTC | CASSYEGAGGGYTF
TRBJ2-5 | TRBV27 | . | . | TGTGCCAGCAGTGACTGGGAGACCCAGTACTTC | CASSDWETQYF
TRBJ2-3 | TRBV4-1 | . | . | TGCGCCAGCAGCCAAGATGGGGCTAGCGGCACAGATACGCAGTATTTT | CASSQDGASGTDTQYF
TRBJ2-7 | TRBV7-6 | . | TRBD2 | TGTGCCAGCAGACCTTCCGGGACTAGCGGTCTTACGATACTCAACGAGCAGTACTTC | CASRPSGTSGLTILNEQYF
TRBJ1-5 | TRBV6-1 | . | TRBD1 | TGTGCCAGCATTGATAGGACAGGGCGGTGGAGGGGTCAGCCCCAGCATTTT | CASIDRTGRWRGQPQHF
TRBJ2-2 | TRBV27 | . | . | TGTGCCAGCAGTTTCCTCACGGGGGAGCTGTTTTTT | CASSFLTGELFF
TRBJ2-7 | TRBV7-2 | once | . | TGTGCCAGCAGCTCCCAGAACCGGGATCGTTACGAGCAGTACTTC | CASSSQNRDRYEQYF
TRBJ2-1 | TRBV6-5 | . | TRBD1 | TGTGCCAGCAGTCTTTGGACAGGGGACAATGAGCAGTTCTTC | CASSLWTGDNEQFF
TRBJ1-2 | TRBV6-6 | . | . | TGTGCCAGCAGTTACTCGACCGAGTTCTATGGCTACACCTTC | CASSYSTEFYGYTF
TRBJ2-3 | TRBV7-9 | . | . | TGTGCCAGCAGCTCCGGGACGCCCCAGTATTTT | CASSSGTPQYF
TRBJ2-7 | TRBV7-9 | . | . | TGTGCCAGCAGCCCCAGCGAGGGGGGACGACACGAGCAGTACTTC | CASSPSEGGRHEQYF
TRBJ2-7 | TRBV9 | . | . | TGTGCCAGCAGCGTAGTTCCTGGCTACGAGCAGTACTTC | CASSVVPGYEQYF
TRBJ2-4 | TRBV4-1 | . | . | TGCGCCAGCAGCGGCAGGGGACGAGCCAAAAACATTCAGTACTTC | CASSGRGRAKNIQYF
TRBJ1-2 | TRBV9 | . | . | TGTGCCAGCAGCTCTCAGGACAGATTGGGCGGCTACACCTTC | CASSSQDRLGGYTF
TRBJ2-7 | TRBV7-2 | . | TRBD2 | TGTGCCAGCAGCTTTTTTGCGGGAGGATACGAGCAGTACTTC | CASSFFAGGYEQYF
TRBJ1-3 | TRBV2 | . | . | TGTGCCAGCAGTGAATGGGCCAGCAGCTCTGGAAACACCATATATTTT | CASSEWASSSGNTIYF
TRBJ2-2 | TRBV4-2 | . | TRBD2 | TGTGCCAGCAGCCCGCTGGCGGGAGGGACCGGGGAGCTGTTTTTT | CASSPLAGGTGELFF
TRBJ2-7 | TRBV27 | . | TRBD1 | TGTGCCAGCAGTCTCTTGGGGACAGGGGGATACGAGCAGTACTTC | CASSLLGTGGYEQYF